This passage covers 9 T cell receptor beta chains from one sample sequenced in a study of blood T cells in healthy people across ages. Through a sample-barcoded 5' primer and a J-beta primer mix, a second PCR was run for roughly 6 to 11 cycles. Using its own MiXCR run on the 5' RACE reads, TCRdb lists one record per CDR3 protein. Of about 1.5 million distinct CDR3 sequences in the sample, approximately 43% were seen once. The material sequenced was blood. All receptors derive from a woman under 30 in good health.

Note on this clonotype: A read error may be the cause here, since a much bigger clone is one base away. The chain employs TRBV27 and TRBJ2-7, with 10 bases that match TRBD1. The CDR3 length is 14 residues. Germline lookup yields CDR1 MNHEY and CDR2 SMNVEV (reference sequence). CDR3 sequence reads: CASSVSGQGYEQYF. The CDR3 nucleotides are TGTGCCAGCAGTGTATCGGGACAGGGGTACGAGCAGTACTTC.

Only a few counts were recorded for this clonotype. The chain uses TRBV20-1 and TRBJ2-7; 11 bases match TRBD2. This CDR3 comprises 15 residues. The junction had 7 bases not matched to a gene; V was cut back by 6 bases and J by 0 bases. The germline V gene has CDR1 DFQATT and CDR2 SNEGSKA (reference sequence). The CDR3 DNA sequence: TGCAGTGCCGGACTAGCGGGTGTCAACTCCTACGAGCAGTACTTC. This codes for CSAGLAGVNSYEQYF.

The rearrangement links TRBV7-2 to TRBJ2-3, with a possible D match to TRBD1 (6 bases). Trimming removed 1 base from V and 14 bases from J, with 22 bases in between. CDR3 length equals 15 residues. Germline V gene data show CDR1 as SGHTA and CDR2 as FQGNSA. CDR3 coding DNA: TGTGCCAGCAGCTTAGTGGGCAGGGGTCACAGATACGCGTATTTT. Amino acid sequence: CASSLVGRGHRYAYF.

The chain links TRBV20-1 to TRBJ1-5; 7 positions match TRBD1. V was pared by 5 bases and J by 3 bases, with 10 bases of the junction left unmatched. This CDR3 contains 15 residues. In germline, CDR1 is DFQATT, CDR2 SNEGSKA (reference sequence). Here the CDR3 DNA reads TGCAGTGCTCTGACCCGGGACAGACTCAATCAGCCCCAGCATTTT. Encoded protein: CSALTRDRLNQPQHF.

The J gene is TRBJ2-5, the V gene TRBV11-2; 8 bases agree with TRBD2. Germline V gives CDR1 SGHAT, CDR2 FQNNGV. V lost 1 base to trimming and J lost 11 bases; unmatched junction nucleotides: 12. The CDR3 runs to 15 residues. The CDR3 DNA is TGTGCCAGCAGCTTAGCTTTGCTAGCGGGCAATGAGCAGTACTTC. Translated, it gives CASSLALLAGNEQYF.

This chain uses TRBV9 with TRBJ1-5, with a tentative D call TRBD1 (5 bases). Germline V CDR1 and CDR2: SGDLS, YYNGEE. This CDR3 has 15 amino acids. The ends were cut back, 2 bases at V and 9 bases at J, with 18 bases in the middle. The CDR3 DNA sequence: TGTGCCAGCAGCGTTGACTACAGGTTGGGGCGGCCCCAGCATTTT. This gives the protein CASSVDYRLGRPQHF. Using reference TRBV9 and TRBJ1-5 for the parts outside the CDR3, the full variable domain is DSGVTQTPKHLITATGQRVTLRCSPRSGDLSVYWYQQSLDQGLQFLIQYYNGEERAKGNILERFSAQQFPDLHSELNLSSLELGDSALYFCASSVDYRLGRPQHFGDGTRLSIL.

There are a few counts of this clonotype. This rearrangement joins TRBV2 to TRBJ2-5, with TRBD2 identical over 8 bases. V shed 2 bases and J 5 bases; nucleotides not matched to a gene: 7. The CDR3 spans 15 residues. Per the germline V gene, CDR1 is SNHLY and CDR2 is FYNNEI. CDR3 sequence reads: CASSEPKAGVETQYF. In DNA form, the CDR3 reads TGTGCCAGCAGTGAACCTAAAGCGGGAGTTGAGACCCAGTACTTC.

This chain joins TRBV5-1 and TRBJ2-7, with no clear D. With the DNA end fitting TRBJ2-5 better, the J assignment may be wrong. The V gene's germline CDR1 is SGHRS and CDR2 YFSETQ. This CDR3 is 14 amino acids long. The CDR3 DNA reads as TGCGCCAGCAGCTTGGGATGGCAGTTAGAGACCCAGTACTTC. This encodes CASSLGWQLETQYF.

This clonotype was counted between two and nine times. The rearrangement uses TRBV4-2 and TRBJ2-1; 11 positions match TRBD2. CDR1 is LGHNA and CDR2 is YNFKEQ in the germline V gene. The CDR3 contains 17 residues. The ends lost 1 base at V and 4 bases at J; junction bases unmatched: 6. CDR3 protein: CASSQGAGTSGYNEQFF. The CDR3 bases are TGTGCCAGCAGCCAAGGAGCCGGGACTAGCGGATACAATGAGCAGTTCTTC.